This TCR beta chain was identified during a study of T cell clusters in autoimmune cytopenias. By frequency, this clonotype is medium-sized. As yet, its antigen is unknown. This CDR3 is 13 amino acids long. CDR1 and CDR2 from the germline V gene are LNHDA and SQIVND (reference sequence). TRB amplification used around 0.25 ug of peripheral blood genomic DNA. TRB was amplified by touch-down multiplex PCR, primer pools A and B combined. TCRdb re-analyzed the multiplex PCR reads; it lists each CDR3 protein once, without DNA. The table lists about 3,900 distinct CDR3 sequences. Findings of the study overall: TRB repertoire shifts in secondary cytopenia and chronic lymphocytic leukemia mostly reflected lymphoma, not autoimmunity.

The V call is TRBV19, the J call TRBJ1-2; TCRdb designates TRBD1, a call that cannot be tested without DNA. The specimen sequenced was peripheral blood. The sequence was obtained from a human donor with an autoimmune cytopenia or autoimmune hepatitis (not recorded which). CDR3 region: CASIGQGTNGYTF.